Each of the 3 T cell receptor beta chains below was sequenced from the same sample in a study of T cell repertoires in cytomegalovirus infection. Their specific antigens are unknown. TCRdb redid the calling of the reads with MiXCR, one entry per CDR3 protein. The data hold 150,000 or so distinct CDR3 sequences, with around 32% observed a single time. The specimen was CD8+ T cells from cultured PBMCs, collected from culture after CMV antigen stimulation. All receptors derive from a human donor in good health (CMV status not recorded). Some clones in this sample may be carry-over from other donors' samples.

CDR3 sequence (DNA): TGTGCCAGCAGGGTCCAAGAGACCCAGTACTTC. Encoded protein: CASRVQETQYF. V gene TRBV2 combines with J gene TRBJ2-5; D unresolved. The CDR3 is made up of 11 amino acids. The germline gives CDR1 SNHLY, CDR2 FYNNEI. The V and J ends lost 6 bases and 1 base respectively, with 3 bases between them.

The sample holds a few counts of this clonotype. The J gene is TRBJ1-2, the V gene TRBV6-2 or TRBV6-3; D is unclear. CDR1 and CDR2 from the germline V gene are MNHEY and SVGEGT. This CDR3 is 15 amino acids long. V lost 0 bases and J lost 8, with 16 bases in between. Here the CDR3 reads CASSYSKAGSSGYTF. DNA of the CDR3: TGTGCCAGCAGTTACTCGAAGGCAGGCTCCAGCGGCTACACCTTC.

At least ten counts were recorded for this clonotype. The V call is TRBV7-6, the J call TRBJ2-7; 11 nucleotides align to TRBD2. The V segment lost 3 bases and the J segment 2 bases; nucleotides outside the gene matches: 3. CDR1 and CDR2 (germline): SGHVS, FNYEAQ. This CDR3 is built from 15 residues. The CDR3 sequence is CASSFGTSGAYEQYF. The CDR3 bases are TGTGCCAGCAGCTTTGGGACTAGCGGAGCCTACGAGCAGTACTTC.